The text below deals with one T cell receptor (beta chain). The clone's antigen remains unknown. No base qualities exist here, and no much larger clone lies one base off it. The data derive from a study of blood T cell repertoires in COVID-19 (dated by TCRdb to 2019 to 2021). Background on the whole study: The collaborator samples originated in the United States, Italy and Spain and spanned the acute and convalescent phases of COVID-19. The material from the prospective study consisted of cDNA or gDNA derived from T cells, B-cell-depleted T cells, or PBMCs. The dataset comprised deeply sampled blood TCRbeta repertoires from subjects exposed to, actively infected with, or recovered from COVID-19. The repertoires were released in a freely available public database intended as a resource for research on the immune response to SARS-CoV-2. The samples were drawn from the first 160 participants of the ongoing ImmuneRACE study and from over a thousand subjects provided by 6 global collaborators. Sample metadata almost always included a de-identified subject ID, COVID-19 status, age in years and sex. Where HLA class I and class II types were available, the types were taken from metadata supplied by the sample provider, not from assay-based typing. Results and caveats for the whole study, not just this receptor: How much clinical and demographic metadata was included differed by source and by participant, and the metadata was provided uncurated.

The immunoSEQ Assay, a bias-controlled multiplex PCR, was used to amplify TCRbeta CDR3 regions from genomic DNA. For the original study's pipeline: The number of nucleated cells in each sample was estimated by amplification of reference gene primers within the assay. To quantify the absolute abundance of each unique TCRbeta CDR3 rearrangement, sequence reads were collapsed and filtered. For each sample, productive Simpson clonality was calculated by taking the square root of Simpson's diversity index across productive rearrangements. TCRdb stores this immuneACCESS table with in-frame sequences only. Part of the clones is absent; in the studies checked, under half of the shortfall reflects unresolved V genes, and no reason is known for the rest. That table supplies the V and J calls and clone size; D and trimming were determined from the DNA. A total of about 140,000 clones appear in this sample, approximately 80% of them only once. The ten most abundant clones make up around 1.6% of the sample.

Each collaborating institution followed its own protocols to collect whole blood in K2EDTA tubes. Collaborator samples were shipped for TCRbeta analysis as frozen whole blood, isolated PBMCs, or DNA extracted from either sample type. A distance of 12 bases separates the germline ends of V and J, which lose 5 bases and 2 bases respectively. The CDR3 holds 15 amino acids from the cysteine to the phenylalanine. Kept here is only the CDR3 DNA, which spans 45 bases and is read in frame from base 1. CDR1 is given as LNHDA and CDR2 as SQIVND, both from the germline V gene (reference sequence). Sequencing was carried out using peripheral blood. Here the chain combines TRBV19 and TRBJ1-4; no confident D gene assignment can be made. This TCR derives from a human donor in a cohort sampled during active COVID-19. The CDR3 region has the sequence CASSPPGFTNEKLFF. At the DNA level, the sequence is TGTGCCAGTAGTCCTCCGGGTTTTACTAATGAAAAACTGTTTTTT.